The present T cell receptor (beta chain) was sequenced within a study of T cell changes during pregnancy in multiple sclerosis. V was cut by 7 bases and J by 5 bases, with 11 bases left in between. CDR1 is SEHNR and CDR2 is FQNEAQ in the germline V gene (reference sequence). The CDR3 extends over 12 amino acids. Produced via immunoSEQ multiplex PCR; TCRdb's table is partial and in-frame only. The sample lists about 35,000 clones, roughly nine tenths occurring once. This TCR was sampled from a female donor in good health, enrolled as a control in a pregnancy study. Source: CD4+ T cells from peripheral blood mononuclear cells, taken in the third trimester of pregnancy. The chain uses TRBV7-9 and TRBJ2-5; D is undetermined. CDR3 region: CASTARPETQYF. CDR3 DNA sequence: TGTGCCAGCACCGCCAGGCCGGAGACCCAGTACTTC.